These T cell receptor beta chains were read from a single sample in a study of OX40 agonist ivuxolimab in advanced cancers. Clones were read by immunoSEQ multiplex PCR, and TCRdb kept only the in-frame ones, dropping some. The profile covers 65,000 to 90,000 clones, with around 90% appearing a single time and roughly 0.5% taken by the ten largest. Sample: CD4+ or CD8+ T cells sorted from blood, taken in a trial of the OX40 agonist ivuxolimab. These receptors came from an adult with an advanced solid tumor such as melanoma, head and neck, liver or kidney cancer. The CDR3 runs from the conserved cysteine through the conserved F or W. Fields, in order: D gene, V gene, clone size, J gene, CDR3 DNA, CDR3 protein. D genes are given only for firm matches. Clone sizes are given selectively: once, few, many, or a class where the clone is expanded.

NA	TRBV7-2	NA	TRBJ1-1	TGTGCCAGCAGCTTAGTGGAGTCTTTCCGCACTGAAGCTTTCTTT	CASSLVESFRTEAFF
TRBD2	TRBV6-5	once	TRBJ2-7	TGTGCCAGCAGTTACCCAATAGCGGGAGAGGGCTACGAGCAGTACTTC	CASSYPIAGEGYEQYF
NA	TRBV10-3	NA	TRBJ2-3	TGTGCCATCAGTGGGGGGACGACGTCCGATACGCAGTATTTT	CAISGGTTSDTQYF
TRBD1	TRBV7-9	NA	TRBJ1-4	TGTGCCAGCAGCCCTCGGGACAGGGTTAATGAAAAACTGTTTTTT	CASSPRDRVNEKLFF
TRBD2	TRBV6-5	NA	TRBJ2-5	TGTGCCAGCAGTAGCCAGCGGGAGGGCAAAGAGACCCAGTACTTC	CASSSQREGKETQYF
TRBD1	TRBV15	NA	TRBJ2-7	TGTGCCACCAGACAGGGGGCCCTATCCTACGAGCAGTACTTC	CATRQGALSYEQYF
NA	TRBV5-1	NA	TRBJ2-3	TGCGCCAGCGGAGCAGGGGTCCTAGCGGTGACTAGCACAGATACGCAGTATTTT	CASGAGVLAVTSTDTQYF
TRBD1	TRBV6-1	NA	TRBJ2-5	TGTGCCAGCAGTCCCACCGACAGGGCCAAAGAGACCCAGTACTTC	CASSPTDRAKETQYF
NA	TRBV19	NA	TRBJ2-5	TGTGCCAGTAAGCAGGCTAAACAAGAGACCCAGTACTTC	CASKQAKQETQYF
NA	TRBV20-1	NA	TRBJ2-1	TGCAGTGCTAGGTGGTTCAATGAGCAGTTCTTC	CSARWFNEQFF
NA	TRBV10-3	NA	TRBJ2-3	TGTGCCATCAGTGAGTGGTCAGGGAGCACAGATACGCAGTATTTT	CAISEWSGSTDTQYF
NA	TRBV7-2	NA	TRBJ2-3	TGTGCCAGCAGCTTAGCGCAACGGTCCGATACGCAGTATTTT	CASSLAQRSDTQYF
NA	TRBV7-3	NA	TRBJ2-1	TGTGCCAGCAGCAGAAACGCGGGGATGGATGAGCAGTTCTTC	CASSRNAGMDEQFF
NA	TRBV20-1	NA	TRBJ1-2	TGCAGTGCCCCTAGGGACTATGGCTACACCTTC	CSAPRDYGYTF
NA	TRBV11-2	NA	TRBJ2-1	TGTGCCAGCAGCCTAGAAAGGAATGGATGGTGGGAGAGCGACTACAATGAGCAGTTCTTC	CASSLERNGWWESDYNEQFF
NA	TRBV10-3	NA	TRBJ2-5	TGTGCCATCAGTGTTTCTAGATCAGAGACCCAGTACTTC	CAISVSRSETQYF
NA	TRBV5-4	NA	TRBJ2-2	TGTGCCAGCAGCTTGCAACTAGCTGCCGGGGAGCTGTTTTTT	CASSLQLAAGELFF
NA	TRBV7-3	NA	TRBJ2-1	TGTGCCAGCAGCAATAGCTATGAGCAGTTCTTC	CASSNSYEQFF
NA	TRBV6-5	NA	TRBJ2-7	TGTGCCAGCAGTTACGGGTTTCGCGGCTCCTACGAGCAGTACTTC	CASSYGFRGSYEQYF
NA	TRBV6-5	NA	TRBJ2-6	TGTGCCAGCGGGGCGATCTCTGGGGCCAACGTCCTGACTTTC	CASGAISGANVLTF
NA	TRBV11-2	NA	TRBJ1-1	TGTGCCAGCAGCTATGGATGGTCTATGAACACTGAAGCTTTCTTT	CASSYGWSMNTEAFF
NA	TRBV7-2	once	TRBJ2-3	TGTGCCAGCAGCTTAGTAGGGGACCCTGGCACAGATACGCAGTATTTT	CASSLVGDPGTDTQYF
TRBD1	TRBV4-3	NA	TRBJ2-3	TGCGCCAGCAGCCAATACACAGGGGGGAGCACAGATACGCAGTATTTT	CASSQYTGGSTDTQYF
NA	TRBV18	NA	TRBJ2-7	TGTGCCAGCTCACCCCGGGGGGCCACTAGACTCTACGAGCAGTACTTC	CASSPRGATRLYEQYF
NA	TRBV19	NA	TRBJ1-4	TGTGCCAGTAGTCCGCCCGACAGTGCAACTAATGAAAAACTGTTTTTT	CASSPPDSATNEKLFF
TRBD1	TRBV29-1	NA	TRBJ2-7	TGCAGCGTTGACCTGGGACAGGGGATGGCGCAGTACTTC	CSVDLGQGMAQYF
NA	TRBV21-1	once	TRBJ2-3	TGTGCCAGCAGCAAAGTTACCTCGGATACGCAGTATTTT	CASSKVTSDTQYF
NA	TRBV5-4	NA	TRBJ2-1	TGTGCCAGCAGCTTGGGACGTAGCTCCTACAATGAGCAGTTCTTC	CASSLGRSSYNEQFF
NA	TRBV18	NA	TRBJ2-1	TGTGCCAGCTCACCTTCTAGGATCGCCAATGAGCAGTTCTTC	CASSPSRIANEQFF
NA	TRBV5-1	NA	TRBJ2-7	TGCGCCAGCAGCTCGGGGGGCGGGAGAGGTTCCGAGCAGTACTTC	CASSSGGGRGSEQYF
TRBD1	TRBV11-3	NA	TRBJ2-5	TGTGCCAGCAGCTTAAGGACAGGGGTACAAGAGACCCAGTACTTC	CASSLRTGVQETQYF
TRBD2	TRBV7-9	NA	TRBJ2-3	TGTGCCAGCAGTCGGACTAGCGGAACAGATACGCAGTATTTT	CASSRTSGTDTQYF
NA	TRBV29-1	few	TRBJ2-5	TGCAGCGCCCGGCTAGGGTCGGAGACCCAGTACTTC	CSARLGSETQYF
TRBD1	TRBV9	NA	TRBJ2-7	TGTGCCAGCAGCGTAGGACAGGGACGAGATCAGTACTTC	CASSVGQGRDQYF
TRBD2	TRBV7-2	NA	TRBJ2-5	TGTGCCAGCAGCTTTGCGGGAGGGCCGATCGGGGAGACCCAGTACTTC	CASSFAGGPIGETQYF
NA	TRBV28	NA	TRBJ2-5	TGTGCCAGCAGCTCACCCGGTGGGCCCATCCAAGAGACCCAGTACTTC	CASSSPGGPIQETQYF
NA	TRBV19	NA	TRBJ1-5	TGTGCCAGTAGTATGGGTATGGGCAGGGGCAATCAGCCCCAGCATTTT	CASSMGMGRGNQPQHF
NA	TRBV28	NA	TRBJ2-1	TGTGCCAGCAGTTTCCCAAAAAGACTGAAGTATGTGAATGAGCAGTTCTTC	CASSFPKRLKYVNEQFF
TRBD1	TRBV18	NA	TRBJ2-5	TGTGCCAGCTCACCGGGGGACAGGGGCATCCAAGAGACCCAGTACTTC	CASSPGDRGIQETQYF
TRBD2	TRBV12-5	NA	TRBJ2-1	TGTGCTAGTGGTTTAAGCGGGATTGTGAGTGAGCAGTTCTTC	CASGLSGIVSEQFF
NA	TRBV28	NA	TRBJ2-4	TGTGCCAGCAGTTCAAATTACAGGGAAAGGGACATTCAGTACTTC	CASSSNYRERDIQYF
NA	TRBV5-3	once	TRBJ2-1	TGTGCCTCGCAGAAGAGGCGTTGCAATGAGCAGTTCTTC	CASQKRRCNEQFF